The clone carrying this T cell receptor beta chain showed up just once. Its antigen is as yet unknown. The entry originates in a study of metastatic and nonmetastatic thyroid tumors. Not a single patient had been given any form of treatment at any point before undergoing thyroid surgery. Germline assignment: CDR1 SGHRS and CDR2 YFSETQ. Between the trimmed V and J ends, which lost 4 bases and 8 bases, there was a span of 15 bases. The CDR3 runs to 13 residues. In the original analysis: CDR3 differences across clinicopathological groups were used to build a distant-metastasis classifier for papillary thyroid cancer. TCRdb re-called clones via MiXCR from the PCR reads. The V and J calls come from TCRdb's annotation, not from the publication. The table shows tens of thousands of clones, with just over 35% occurring only once. Points from the study as a whole: For both blood and tumor, malignant thyroid tumors reportedly showed significantly higher TCR beta diversity than benign nodules did.

The V call is TRBV5-1, the J call TRBJ1-2; D is possibly TRBD1 (5 bases). The TCR originated in a female donor with papillary thyroid cancer or a benign thyroid nodule (not recorded which). Some clones in this sample may be carry-over from other donors' samples. The sequenced material came from tumor tissue. The CDR3 DNA sequence: TGCGCCAGCAGCCGGGGACCGCTGGGGGGCTACACCTTC. Translation gives CASSRGPLGGYTF.